This entry lists 2 T cell receptor beta chains sequenced from one sample in a study of CXCR3-negative and CXCR3-positive naive CD8 T cells. With UMI labels, 5' RACE was used to prepare the TRB cDNA libraries. TCRdb re-called the 5' RACE reads; one entry per CDR3 protein, DNA not given. This repertoire includes tens of thousands of distinct CDR3 sequences. Sequencing input: memory CD8+ T cells from blood. The receptors were sampled from a human donor in good health. Some clones in this sample may be carry-over from other donors' samples.

The rearrangement uses TRBV7-6 and TRBJ2-7; TCRdb names TRBD1, which stays unverified in the absence of DNA. The CDR3 totals 13 residues. Per the germline V gene, CDR1 is SGHVS and CDR2 is FNYEAQ. The CDR3 spells CASSTGITYEQYF. The full variable domain, in which reference TRBV7-6 and TRBJ2-7 provide the parts outside the CDR3, is GAGVSQSPRYKVTKRGQDVALRCDPISGHVSLYWYRQALGQGPEFLTYFNYEAQQDKSGLPNDRFSAERPEGSISTLTIQRTEQRDSAMYRCASSTGITYEQYFGPGTRLTVT.

The J gene is TRBJ1-1, the V gene TRBV7-9. This CDR3 has 12 amino acids. Per the germline V gene, CDR1 is SEHNR and CDR2 is FQNEAQ (reference sequence). The CDR3 sequence: CASSSLEDEAFF.